These T cell receptor beta chains were read from a single sample in a study of T cell changes during pregnancy in multiple sclerosis. The repertoire was sequenced with immunoSEQ multiplex PCR; TCRdb's copy has only in-frame clones and lacks some. The sample holds tens of thousands of clones, roughly nine tenths seen once. Material: PBMCs, obtained in the first trimester of pregnancy. These receptors were collected from a female donor in good health, serving as a control in a pregnancy study. Some clones in this sample may be carry-over from other donors' samples. Each CDR3 is given with its conserved first and last residue. D genes are given only for firm matches. Size is omitted from some rows. Given values are once, few, many or a class for expanded clones.

TRBV21-1,TRBJ2-1,-,-,CASSKRGRGPCYEQFF,TGTGCCAGCAGCAAAAGGGGCAGGGGGCCGTGTTATGAGCAGTTCTTC
TRBV27,TRBJ1-6,-,-,CASSLRGQVYSPLHF,TGTGCCAGCAGTTTAAGGGGACAAGTATATTCACCCCTCCACTTT
TRBV28,TRBJ1-6,TRBD1,few,CASIGTGSPLHF,TGTGCCAGCATCGGGACAGGGTCACCCCTCCACTTT
TRBV2,TRBJ2-1,-,-,CASSDGGSYNEQFF,TGTGCCAGCAGTGATGGAGGTTCCTACAATGAGCAGTTCTTC
TRBV7-8,TRBJ2-5,TRBD2,-,CASSLGLAGVKETQYF,TGTGCCAGCAGCTTAGGTCTAGCGGGAGTAAAAGAGACCCAGTACTTC
TRBV28,TRBJ2-1,TRBD2,-,CASSLLRTSGEFYNEQFF,TGTGCCAGCAGTTTATTGAGGACTAGCGGGGAATTCTACAATGAGCAGTTCTTC
TRBV29-1,TRBJ2-3,TRBD2,-,CSVVGEGLAGDSTDTQYF,TGCAGCGTTGTGGGGGAGGGCCTAGCGGGGGATAGCACAGATACGCAGTATTTT
TRBV7-2,TRBJ2-3,TRBD2,-,CASSLSPLAARPQYF,TGTGCCAGCAGCTTATCCCCGCTAGCGGCCCGCCCGCAGTATTTT
TRBV19,TRBJ2-4,-,once,CASSTSEGGIQYF,TGTGCCAGTAGTACCTCGGAGGGCGGCATTCAGTACTTC
TRBV15,TRBJ2-5,TRBD2,-,CATSRDGGLQETQYF,TGTGCCACCAGCAGAGATGGGGGACTACAAGAGACCCAGTACTTC
TRBV7-3,TRBJ2-1,TRBD2,-,CASSQGLASEQFF,TGTGCCAGCAGCCAGGGACTAGCAAGTGAGCAGTTCTTC